A selection of T cell receptor beta chains follows, all from one sample in a study of OX40 agonist ivuxolimab in advanced cancers. This table comes from immunoSEQ multiplex PCR, and its TCRdb copy is limited to in-frame clones, with some not included. The sample yields about 88,000 clones, around nine tenths seen once. Sequencing used CD4+ or CD8+ T cells sorted from blood, obtained in a trial of the OX40 agonist ivuxolimab. These TCRs come from an adult with an advanced solid tumor such as melanoma, head and neck, liver or kidney cancer. CDR3s include the opening cysteine and the closing phenylalanine or tryptophan. The D gene is left open where the match is weak. Size is omitted from some rows. Given values are once, few, many or a class for expanded clones.

TRBV6-5	TRBJ2-7	.	TRBD1	TGTGCCAGCCGCAAACCCGGGACAGGGCTCTACGAGCAGTACTTC	CASRKPGTGLYEQYF
TRBV5-1	TRBJ2-1	.	.	TGCGCCAGCAGCCTGCAGTGGACAGCCGACTACAATGAGCAGTTCTTC	CASSLQWTADYNEQFF
TRBV2	TRBJ2-2	.	TRBD2	TGTGCCAGCAGGGCTAGCGGTACCGGGGAGCTGTTTTTT	CASRASGTGELFF
TRBV7-9	TRBJ1-1	.	.	TGTGCTAGCAGCCCCCTGGCAGCGAACACTGAAGCTTTCTTT	CASSPLAANTEAFF
TRBV7-9	TRBJ1-6	few	.	TGTGCCAGCAGCAACGAGCGGACGGGCTCACCCCTCCACTTT	CASSNERTGSPLHF
TRBV5-1	TRBJ2-7	.	.	TGCGCCAGCAGCTTGAAGGAGGTGGCAGGGGTCTCCTACGAGCAGTACTTC	CASSLKEVAGVSYEQYF
TRBV15	TRBJ1-3	.	.	TGTGCCACCAGCAGAGAGAGAGGGGGGCCGATCTCTGGAAACACCATATATTTT	CATSRERGGPISGNTIYF
TRBV11-2	TRBJ2-5	.	TRBD2	TGTGCCAGCAGGGTCGGGGGACTACCACGAGAGACCCAGTACTTC	CASRVGGLPRETQYF
TRBV5-4	TRBJ2-1	.	TRBD1	TGTGCCAGCAGCTTCCCAGCAGGGGGCAATGAGCAGTTCTTC	CASSFPAGGNEQFF
TRBV27	TRBJ1-6	many	.	TGTGCCAGCAGCTCCAGGGCCCCGGCCACTAATTCACCCCTCCACTTT	CASSSRAPATNSPLHF
TRBV19	TRBJ2-7	.	TRBD2	TGTGCCAGTAGTTTGGGGGGGGACTCCTACGAGCAGTACTTC	CASSLGGDSYEQYF
TRBV27	TRBJ1-4	.	.	TGTGCCAGCAGCCCGGGGGGGCTAAGAGAAAAACTGTTTTTT	CASSPGGLREKLFF
TRBV29-1	TRBJ2-7	.	.	TGCAGCGTTGAAGATAATGACAGGCAGTACTTC	CSVEDNDRQYF